Presented here are 21 T cell receptor beta chains from one specimen sequenced in a study of blood T cells in healthy people across ages. A J-beta primer mix and a sample-barcoded 5' primer were used in a second PCR of about 6 to 12 cycles. Each CDR3 protein gets one entry after TCRdb re-called the 5' RACE reads with MiXCR. The sample holds hundreds of thousands of distinct CDR3 sequences; approximately 65% are singletons and the top ten take roughly 26%. Specimen: blood. Receptor source: a man under 40 in good health.

This chain connects TRBV5-8 to TRBJ1-5; D is undetermined. With 0 bases removed from V and 6 bases from J, the gap between germline ends came to 7 bases. Germline V gene sequence: CDR1 SGHTS, CDR2 YDEGEE. This CDR3 contains 13 residues. CDR3 loop: CASSLGLLQPQHF. The DNA of the CDR3 is TGTGCCAGCAGCTTGGGGCTTCTTCAGCCCCAGCATTTT.

V gene TRBV20-1 combines with J gene TRBJ2-7; TRBD2 agrees at 7 bases. With the DNA end fitting TRBJ2-5 better, the J assignment may be wrong. Per germline, CDR1 DFQATT and CDR2 SNEGSKA (reference sequence). This CDR3 has 14 residues. The CDR3 DNA reads as TGCAGTGCCCCGGGACGAGCGGGGACGAAGACCCAGTACTTC. This encodes CSAPGRAGTKTQYF.

The V call is TRBV4-2, the J call TRBJ1-2; D call uncertain. Trimming cost V 1 base and J 4 bases, with 7 bases left between them. CDR1 LGHNA and CDR2 YNFKEQ come from the germline V gene. The CDR3 runs 13 residues. The CDR3 is CASSQARVYGYTF. CDR3 DNA: TGTGCCAGCAGCCAAGCCCGAGTCTATGGCTACACCTTC.

The chain recombines TRBV28 with TRBJ1-6, with 7 bases lining up with TRBD1. Trimming at V came to 2 bases and at J to 8 bases, leaving 12 bases not matched to a gene. The CDR3 has 17 residues. The germline gives CDR1 MDHEN, CDR2 SYDVKM. CDR3 nucleotides: TGTGCCAGCAGTTTAGTCCTATACAGGGGAGCGGATTCACCCCTCCACTTT. Translation gives CASSLVLYRGADSPLHF.

V gene TRBV14 combines with J gene TRBJ2-2; 7 positions match TRBD1. V lost 3 bases, J lost 4 bases, and 11 bases stayed unmatched. The CDR3 totals 17 residues. Germline CDR1 is SGHDN and CDR2 is FVKESK. CDR3 sequence reads: CASSHLSRTGTTGELFF. The CDR3 coding sequence is TGTGCCAGCAGCCACCTATCCAGGACAGGCACCACCGGGGAGCTGTTTTTT.

In nucleotides, the CDR3 is TGTGCCAGCAGCCGATCCCCGGATCCTACCTCCTATGGCTACACCTTC. Protein product: CASSRSPDPTSYGYTF. The chain links TRBV3-1 to TRBJ1-2; D is ambiguous. V lost 4 bases and J lost 4, with 19 bases in between. The germline CDR1 and CDR2 sequences are LGHDT and YNNKEL (reference sequence). The CDR3 has 16 residues.

The chain carries TRBV12-3 or TRBV12-4 and TRBJ2-5; 8 nucleotides line up with TRBD2. The end of the DNA is better explained by TRBJ2-7, so the J call may be wrong. The CDR3 runs to 14 residues. Here the CDR3 DNA reads TGTGCCAGCAATCCTCTCGGACTAGCTTACGAGCAGTACTTC. This encodes CASNPLGLAYEQYF.

The genes are TRBV5-1 and TRBJ1-6; D ambiguous. The CDR3 spans 16 residues. Germline CDR1 reads SGHRS; CDR2 reads YFSETQ. The ends were cut back, 0 bases at V and 8 bases at J, with 15 bases in the middle. DNA for the CDR3: TGCGCCAGCAGCTTGGGGTCGGTGGGGATATATTCACCCCTCCACTTT. Its translation: CASSLGSVGIYSPLHF.

The chain uses TRBV12-3 or TRBV12-4 and TRBJ2-5; D gene ambiguous. The CDR3 consists of 14 residues. Trimming removed 2 bases at V and 5 bases at J, with 12 bases between. As DNA, the CDR3 is TGTGCCAGCAGTTTAAAGGTTCTACGTGAGACCCAGTACTTC. Translated, it gives CASSLKVLRETQYF.

This chain joins TRBV9 and TRBJ1-2; no definite D call. The CDR3 consists of 13 residues. The V and J ends lost 3 bases and 5 bases respectively, with 11 bases between them. Germline assignment: CDR1 SGDLS and CDR2 YYNGEE. DNA of the CDR3: TGTGCCAGCAGCGGAGAGGGCGAATATGGCTACACCTTC. Translating gives CASSGEGEYGYTF.

This sequence joins TRBV12-3 or TRBV12-4 and TRBJ2-5; TRBD1 agrees at 9 bases. With the DNA end fitting TRBJ2-7 better, the J assignment may be wrong. CDR3 size: 15 residues. CDR3 in DNA: TGTGCCAGCAGTCTCACCGGGACAGGGAACCACGAGCAGTACTTC. Translation gives CASSLTGTGNHEQYF.

This clonotype has only one observation. The rearrangement uses TRBV7-2 and TRBJ1-1; D is perhaps TRBD1 (6 bases). The V gene lost 0 bases and the J gene lost 4 bases, with 15 bases spanning the gap. CDR3 length: 16 amino acids. Germline V gives CDR1 SGHTA, CDR2 FQGNSA. The CDR3 DNA is TGTGCCAGCAGCTTAGCCCCAGGGGCCGGGACCACTGAAGCTTTCTTT. Translation: CASSLAPGAGTTEAFF.

The V and J genes are TRBV20-1 and TRBJ1-5; no clear D gene. Deletions cut 1 base from V and 2 bases from J, with 15 bases between. CDR3 length: 16 residues. The germline V gene has CDR1 DFQATT and CDR2 SNEGSKA (reference sequence). The CDR3, as DNA: TGCAGTGCTAGAGGTTGGAAGGGTATTGGCAATCAGCCCCAGCATTTT. Translated, it gives CSARGWKGIGNQPQHF.

Only a few counts were recorded for this clonotype. V usage is TRBV7-2 and J usage is TRBJ2-7; 11 bases fit TRBD2. The CDR3 sequence is 13 residues long. After removal of 6 bases from V and 5 bases from J, the junction contained 3 bases not matched to a gene. CDR1 SGHTA and CDR2 FQGNSA come from the germline V gene. The CDR3 region is CASRLAGGNEQYF. The CDR3 bases are TGTGCCAGCAGGCTAGCGGGGGGCAACGAGCAGTACTTC.

The chain joins TRBV7-8 to TRBJ2-1, with 11 bases that match TRBD2. Germline-derived CDR1 and CDR2 are SGHVS and FQNEAQ. CDR3 length: 16 amino acids. Trimming cost V 4 bases and J 7 bases; bases outside gene matches: 9. The CDR3 protein is CASSSDSGGAKNEQFF. Here the CDR3 DNA reads TGTGCCAGCAGCTCCGATAGCGGGGGGGCCAAGAATGAGCAGTTCTTC. The entire variable domain, with the rest obtained from reference TRBV7-8 and TRBJ2-1, is as follows: GAGVSQSPRYKVAKRGQDVALRCDPISGHVSLFWYQQALGQGPEFLTYFQNEAQLDKSGLPSDRFFAERPEGSVSTLKIQRTQQEDSAVYLCASSSDSGGAKNEQFFGPGTRLTVL.

A few counts support this clonotype. The chain carries TRBV11-3 and TRBJ1-1, with a tentative D call TRBD1 (6 bases). Trimming pared 5 bases from V and 5 bases from J, leaving 15 bases between. The germline V gene encodes CDR1 SGHNT and CDR2 YENEEA. The CDR3 extends over 14 amino acids. CDR3 residues: CASSRSRGWTEAFF. The CDR3 nucleotides are TGTGCCAGCAGCCGAAGCAGGGGTTGGACTGAAGCTTTCTTT.

The rearrangement links TRBV20-1 to TRBJ2-1; D perhaps matches TRBD2 (5 bases). Germline lookup yields CDR1 DFQATT and CDR2 SNEGSKA (reference sequence). CDR3 length: 12 amino acids. CDR3 nucleotides: TGCAGAGCCGAAGCTACCCGGGAAGAGCAGTTCTTC. Translated: CRAEATREEQFF.

This chain links TRBV20-1 with TRBJ2-7; D ambiguous. CDR1 and CDR2 (germline): DFQATT, SNEGSKA (reference sequence). The V end was cut by 6 bases, the J end by 6 bases, with 15 bases between. The CDR3 totals 12 residues. In DNA form, the CDR3 reads TGCAGTGCCTTGGACGCTTCTACCGAGCAGTACTTC. Encoded protein: CSALDASTEQYF.

The CDR3 sequence is CASSLEGLGGTDTQYF. CDR3 nucleotides: TGCGCCAGCAGCTTGGAGGGACTAGGGGGCACAGATACGCAGTATTTT. V gene TRBV5-1 combines with J gene TRBJ2-3, with 8 bases identical to TRBD2. The germline gives CDR1 SGHRS, CDR2 YFSETQ. The CDR3 has 16 amino acids. V trimming: 0 bases; J trimming: 1 base; junction bases outside the gene matches: 4.

V and J are TRBV4-1 and TRBJ2-1; TRBD2 agrees at 11 bases. The germline V gene has CDR1 MGHRA and CDR2 YSYEKL. V gave up 0 bases and J gave up 8 bases; unmatched junction bases: 12. This CDR3 is built from 18 residues. The CDR3 reads CASSQDLGPGLAVYEQFF. CDR3 bases: TGCGCCAGCAGCCAAGATTTAGGTCCGGGACTAGCGGTTTATGAGCAGTTCTTC.

J is TRBJ2-3 and V is TRBV20-1, with 8 bases identical to TRBD2. CDR1 DFQATT and CDR2 SNEGSKA come from the germline V gene (reference sequence). V lost 6 bases and J lost 4; bases outside the gene matches: 15. The CDR3 sequence is 16 residues long. CDR3 amino acids: CSATRGERGRADTQYF. CDR3 DNA: TGCAGTGCCACCCGGGGGGAGCGGGGGCGAGCAGATACGCAGTATTTT.